Listed here is a single T cell receptor (beta chain). Antigen: not known. The sample is drawn from a study of OX40 agonist ivuxolimab in advanced cancers. Trimming took 1 base from V and 0 from J; bases not matched to a gene: 18. Germline V gene lookup returns CDR1 SQVTM and CDR2 ANQGSEA. This CDR3 spans 20 amino acids. The repertoire was sequenced with immunoSEQ multiplex PCR; TCRdb's copy has only in-frame clones and lacks some. This sample has about 64,000 clones; 84% occur once, and the top ten carry about 9.1%. Study-level findings and limits: The study found among the lowest clonal expansion in partial responders at 0.1-3.0 mg/kg.

This receptor was obtained from an adult with an advanced solid tumor such as melanoma, head and neck, liver or kidney cancer. The sample in question was CD4+ or CD8+ T cells sorted from blood, obtained in a trial of the OX40 agonist ivuxolimab. The rearrangement uses TRBV29-1 and TRBJ1-2; TRBD1 matches 9 bases. The CDR3 region is CSVEGPIDLGRTGANYGYTF. CDR3 nucleotide sequence: TGCAGCGTTGAAGGTCCGATCGACCTCGGGAGGACAGGGGCTAACTATGGCTACACCTTC. Combining the CDR3 with reference TRBV29-1 and TRBJ1-2 gives the whole variable domain SAVISQKPSRDICQRGTSLTIQCQVDSQVTMMFWYRQQPGQSLTLIATANQGSEATYESGFVIDKFPISRPNLTFSTLTVSNMSPEDSSIYLCSVEGPIDLGRTGANYGYTFGSGTRLTVV.